This T cell receptor (beta chain) was observed in a study of blood T cell repertoires in COVID-19. Study details: COVID-19 samples from acute and convalescent phases originated in the United States, Italy and Spain.

The V and J ends lost 0 bases and 6 bases respectively, with 11 bases between them. CDR1 is MGHRA and CDR2 is YSYEKL in the germline V gene. There are 14 residues in the CDR3. Repertoires were generated with immunoSEQ multiplex PCR, while TCRdb's copy carries only in-frame clones and drops some. Of about 84,000 clones listed, 76% are singletons. This rearrangement joins TRBV4-1 to TRBJ2-5; D is perhaps TRBD2 (5 bases). The source of this sequence is a man aged 65 to 85 with acute or convalescent COVID-19. The sample consisted of peripheral blood. The CDR3 coding sequence is TGCGCCAGCAGCCAAGAACCCCGGGAAAAGACCCAGTACTTC. Its protein is CASSQEPREKTQYF.